Listed below are T cell receptor beta chains from one sample, sequenced in a study of T cells in lung cancer brain metastases. Sequenced by immunoSEQ multiplex PCR; TCRdb stores in-frame clones only, minus some. Seen here are more than 1,000 clones, roughly 86% observed once, and the top ten hold approximately 19%. The source material was tumor tissue from a brain metastasis. The receptor source for this set is a woman between 45 and 60 years old with non-small cell lung cancer that had spread to the brain. The CDR3 runs from the conserved cysteine through the conserved F or W. The order of the fields is D gene, V gene, J gene, CDR3 protein. D genes are given only for firm matches.

D: TRBD2; V: TRBV5-1; J: TRBJ2-2; CDR3: CASSLVVRTSGNTGELFF
D: -; V: TRBV7-6; J: TRBJ1-1; CDR3: CASSLTPNTEAFF
D: TRBD2; V: TRBV27; J: TRBJ2-1; CDR3: CASRGIAGSNEQFF
D: -; V: TRBV5-8; J: TRBJ2-7; CDR3: CASSGGFGEQYF
D: -; V: TRBV6-4; J: TRBJ2-2; CDR3: CASSDRDTGELFF
D: TRBD2; V: TRBV4-2; J: TRBJ2-2; CDR3: CASSQNEASGSLNTGELFF
D: -; V: TRBV28; J: TRBJ2-7; CDR3: CASRDLRGATYEQYF
D: -; V: TRBV7-9; J: TRBJ2-5; CDR3: CASSPPTQILQETQYF
D: TRBD1; V: TRBV12-5; J: TRBJ2-7; CDR3: CASGLDRGGYEQYF
D: TRBD2; V: TRBV6-6; J: TRBJ2-7; CDR3: CASSLSGSGSPYEQYF
D: -; V: TRBV5-1; J: TRBJ1-2; CDR3: CASSPAGQGYGYTF
D: TRBD1; V: TRBV5-1; J: TRBJ1-1; CDR3: CASSSKDRRTEAFF
D: -; V: TRBV6-1; J: TRBJ2-7; CDR3: CASRVSNPYEQYF
D: -; V: TRBV11-2; J: TRBJ2-5; CDR3: CASSLAGARPQAETQYF
D: -; V: TRBV2; J: TRBJ2-2; CDR3: CASKEGGAGELFF
D: -; V: TRBV5-1; J: TRBJ1-6; CDR3: CASTQGGAKFNSPLHF
D: -; V: TRBV7-7; J: TRBJ2-2; CDR3: CASSLSLIANTGELFF
D: TRBD1; V: TRBV4-1; J: TRBJ2-5; CDR3: CASSQGGQGETQYF
D: -; V: TRBV11-1; J: TRBJ2-1; CDR3: CASSFYYLTSYNEQFF
D: -; V: TRBV6-5; J: TRBJ2-2; CDR3: CASRRSGELFF
D: -; V: TRBV27; J: TRBJ2-6; CDR3: CASSLMAGANVLTF
D: -; V: TRBV14; J: TRBJ2-1; CDR3: CASSADSVWVGGIDNEQFF
D: -; V: TRBV5-1; J: TRBJ2-7; CDR3: CASSLEGISSYEQYF
D: -; V: TRBV30; J: TRBJ1-1; CDR3: CAWSFREGTEAFF
D: -; V: TRBV2; J: TRBJ2-1; CDR3: CASSVRDGRLNEQFF
D: -; V: TRBV5-1; J: TRBJ2-1; CDR3: CASSIDLANEQFF
D: TRBD1; V: TRBV7-8; J: TRBJ1-4; CDR3: CASSLEGATNEKLFF
D: -; V: TRBV11-2; J: TRBJ2-3; CDR3: CASRRAGDTQYF
D: -; V: TRBV5-4; J: TRBJ2-1; CDR3: CASSLDQGYNEQFF
D: -; V: TRBV29-1; J: TRBJ1-3; CDR3: CSVESISGNTIYF
D: -; V: TRBV2; J: TRBJ1-5; CDR3: CASSEVGGLDNQPQHF
D: TRBD2; V: TRBV4-1; J: TRBJ2-2; CDR3: CASSQDWLAGGTGELFF
D: -; V: TRBV4-1; J: TRBJ2-5; CDR3: CASSRPGSETQYF
D: -; V: TRBV11-2; J: TRBJ2-7; CDR3: CASSLGAAEQYF
D: -; V: TRBV6-1; J: TRBJ1-4; CDR3: CASSTSSTTNEKLFF
D: TRBD2; V: TRBV7-6; J: TRBJ2-7; CDR3: CASSLAPSGNLYEQYF
D: -; V: TRBV27; J: TRBJ2-3; CDR3: CASSLIGTAGNTQYF
D: TRBD2; V: TRBV5-1; J: TRBJ2-5; CDR3: CASSLERGGETQYF
D: -; V: TRBV5-1; J: TRBJ2-2; CDR3: CASSSGISGELFF
D: -; V: TRBV5-1; J: TRBJ2-5; CDR3: CASSLNPTAVQETQYF
D: -; V: TRBV11-1; J: TRBJ1-2; CDR3: CASSPTGIVGGYTF
D: TRBD2; V: TRBV2; J: TRBJ2-1; CDR3: CASSVVSGSIVENEQFF
D: -; V: TRBV19; J: TRBJ1-1; CDR3: CASSTGPGTEAFF
D: -; V: TRBV11-3; J: TRBJ2-1; CDR3: CASSFTSIHEQFF
D: TRBD1; V: TRBV30; J: TRBJ1-2; CDR3: CAWGDRSGGYTF
D: -; V: TRBV4-1; J: TRBJ2-5; CDR3: CASSHDRRWTQYF
D: TRBD2; V: TRBV28; J: TRBJ2-7; CDR3: CASRMAGVVYEQYF
D: TRBD1; V: TRBV7-8; J: TRBJ1-1; CDR3: CASNPTGGNTEAFF
D: -; V: TRBV6-6; J: TRBJ1-1; CDR3: CASNVQRDTEAFF
D: -; V: TRBV30; J: TRBJ2-4; CDR3: CAWAPKDILNIQYF
D: TRBD1; V: TRBV5-6; J: TRBJ2-3; CDR3: CASRKGAATQYF
D: TRBD1; V: TRBV5-1; J: TRBJ2-2; CDR3: CASRPSGTVGTGELFF
D: -; V: TRBV6-1; J: TRBJ2-1; CDR3: CASRTGHNKQFF
D: -; V: TRBV4-1; J: TRBJ2-5; CDR3: CASSPAGLETQYF
D: -; V: TRBV28; J: TRBJ2-3; CDR3: CASSQTGFFADTQYF